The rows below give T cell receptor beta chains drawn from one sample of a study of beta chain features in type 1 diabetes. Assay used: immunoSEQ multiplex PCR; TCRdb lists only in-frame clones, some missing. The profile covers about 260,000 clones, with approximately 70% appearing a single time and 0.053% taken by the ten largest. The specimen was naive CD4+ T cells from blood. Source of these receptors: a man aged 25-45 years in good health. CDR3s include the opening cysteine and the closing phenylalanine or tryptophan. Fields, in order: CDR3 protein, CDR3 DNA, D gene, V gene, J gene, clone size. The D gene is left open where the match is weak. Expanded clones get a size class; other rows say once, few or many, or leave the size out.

CASTKAETQYF	TGTGCCAGCACGAAGGCGGAGACCCAGTACTTC	.	TRBV28	TRBJ2-5	.
CASSAQGASHGYTF	TGTGCCAGCAGTGCCCAGGGGGCCTCGCATGGCTACACCTTC	TRBD1	TRBV27	TRBJ1-2	few
CASSEPGSYEQYF	TGCGCCAGCAGTGAGCCGGGGTCCTACGAGCAGTACTTC	.	TRBV10-1	TRBJ2-7	.
CASSWNVETQYF	TGTGCCAGCAGCTGGAATGTAGAGACCCAGTACTTC	.	TRBV7-9	TRBJ2-5	few
CASRTSGGPPHEQFF	TGTGCCAGCAGGACTAGCGGGGGGCCCCCTCATGAGCAGTTCTTC	TRBD2	TRBV2	TRBJ2-1	.
CAISEGGGTDTQYF	TGTGCCATCAGTGAGGGGGGCGGCACAGATACGCAGTATTTT	.	TRBV10-3	TRBJ2-3	few
CASSLDTGLLYEQYF	TGTGCCAGCAGCTTAGACACCGGTTTGTTGTACGAGCAGTACTTC	.	TRBV7-2	TRBJ2-7	.
CASSAGLAGEQFF	TGTGCCAGCAGTGCCGGACTAGCTGGTGAGCAGTTCTTC	TRBD2	TRBV28	TRBJ2-1	few
CASSLPQAEQGTQYF	TGTGCCAGCAGCTTACCTCAAGCGGAGCAGGGGACCCAGTACTTC	.	TRBV7-9	TRBJ2-5	once
CASSADRATNEKLFF	TGTGCCAGCAGTGCCGACAGGGCAACTAATGAAAAACTGTTTTTT	TRBD1	TRBV25-1	TRBJ1-4	once
CSVGRGEETQYF	TGCAGCGTTGGGCGGGGGGAAGAGACCCAGTACTTC	TRBD2	TRBV29-1	TRBJ2-5	.
CAWSGRQGYEQYF	TGTGCCTGGAGTGGGAGACAGGGCTACGAGCAGTACTTC	TRBD1	TRBV30	TRBJ2-7	.
CASSLNRENIQYF	TGTGCCAGCAGCTTGAACAGGGAAAACATTCAGTACTTC	.	TRBV4-2	TRBJ2-4	.
CASSLDETQYF	TGCGCCAGCAGCTTGGACGAGACCCAGTACTTC	.	TRBV5-1	TRBJ2-5	.
CASSQDRRLTEAFF	TGTGCCAGCAGCCAAGATCGGAGGCTCACTGAAGCTTTCTTT	.	TRBV4-2	TRBJ1-1	once
CSVPGLPNTGELFF	TGCAGCGTCCCGGGACTACCCAACACCGGGGAGCTGTTTTTT	TRBD2	TRBV29-1	TRBJ2-2	.
CAWRGPGQPYNEQFF	TGTGCCTGGAGGGGGCCGGGACAGCCTTACAATGAGCAGTTCTTC	TRBD1	TRBV30	TRBJ2-1	.
CSGNGETQYF	TGCAGTGGAAACGGGGAGACCCAGTACTTC	.	TRBV20-1	TRBJ2-5	.
CSTSGSYNEQFF	TGCAGCACCAGCGGGAGTTACAATGAGCAGTTCTTC	TRBD2	TRBV29-1	TRBJ2-1	few
CASSLSAGHQETQYF	TGTGCCAGCAGCTTAAGTGCCGGGCACCAAGAGACCCAGTACTTC	.	TRBV7-2	TRBJ2-5	.
CASSWETDYEQYF	TGTGCCAGCAGCTGGGAGACAGACTACGAGCAGTACTTC	.	TRBV5-4	TRBJ2-7	.
CASSFRMGAQYF	TGTGCCAGCAGTTTCCGGATGGGGGCCCAGTACTTC	.	TRBV28	TRBJ2-5	few
CASSSLTASSYNEQFF	TGTGCCAGCAGTTCCCTGACTGCTAGCTCCTACAATGAGCAGTTCTTC	.	TRBV25-1	TRBJ2-1	.
CASPGTGDGQFF	TGTGCCAGCCCCGGGACAGGGGACGGGCAGTTCTTC	TRBD1	TRBV11-2	TRBJ2-1	.
CASSPPAAKETQYF	TGTGCCAGCAGCCCCCCGGCGGCGAAAGAGACCCAGTACTTC	.	TRBV6-5	TRBJ2-5	.
CSVCEGPNNSPLHF	TGCAGCGTTTGCGAGGGGCCGAATAATTCACCCCTCCACTTT	.	TRBV29-1	TRBJ1-6	few
CASSLAARTNEQFF	TGTGCCAGCAGCTTGGCCGCCAGAACAAATGAGCAGTTCTTC	.	TRBV5-6	TRBJ2-1	.
CSAKNLAGVSRDTQYF	TGCAGCGCAAAAAACCTAGCGGGAGTTTCTAGAGATACGCAGTATTTT	TRBD2	TRBV29-1	TRBJ2-3	few
CASSIEEAVWNTQYF	TGTGCCAGTAGTATAGAGGAGGCGGTTTGGAATACGCAGTATTTT	.	TRBV19	TRBJ2-3	.
CAWSVQGLRAFF	TGTGCCTGGAGTGTACAGGGGCTGAGGGCTTTCTTT	TRBD1	TRBV30	TRBJ1-1	few
CATSSNPGTEETQYF	TGTGCCACCAGCAGTAATCCCGGGACAGAAGAGACCCAGTACTTC	TRBD1	TRBV15	TRBJ2-5	.
CASSLQAGTDTQYF	TGTGCCAGCAGCTTACAAGCTGGGACAGATACGCAGTATTTT	.	TRBV11-2	TRBJ2-3	.
CAWKARGDNEQFF	TGTGCCTGGAAGGCCAGGGGGGACAATGAGCAGTTCTTC	.	TRBV30	TRBJ2-1	.
CAWRTGMNTETFF	TGTGCCTGGAGAACAGGGATGAACACTGAAACTTTCTTT	.	TRBV30	TRBJ1-1	.
CASTPSGGESYEQYF	TGTGCCAGCACCCCGAGTGGGGGCGAGAGCTACGAGCAGTACTTC	.	TRBV7-2	TRBJ2-7	.
CASSDRYNEQFF	TGTGCCAGCAGCGATCGCTACAATGAGCAGTTCTTC	.	TRBV9	TRBJ2-1	.
CASTNGREQYF	TGTGCCAGCACCAACGGGAGGGAGCAGTACTTC	TRBD2	TRBV7-6	TRBJ2-7	.
CASSLGLAGAITDTQYF	TGTGCCAGCAGCTTAGGGCTAGCGGGGGCCATCACAGATACGCAGTATTTT	TRBD2	TRBV13	TRBJ2-3	.
CASRSDPDTQYF	TGTGCCAGCCGGAGCGACCCAGATACGCAGTATTTT	.	TRBV28	TRBJ2-3	.
CAWTGSGNTIYF	TGTGCCTGGACAGGCTCTGGAAACACCATATATTTT	.	TRBV30	TRBJ1-3	.
CSVARSSFSGNTIYF	TGCAGCGTTGCGCGCAGCTCCTTCTCTGGAAACACCATATATTTT	.	TRBV29-1	TRBJ1-3	once
CASSFRYKGTREAFF	TGTGCCAGCAGCTTTCGATACAAGGGTACAAGGGAAGCTTTCTTT	.	TRBV13	TRBJ1-1	.
CASSGALSTDTQYF	TGTGCCAGCAGTGGAGCGCTTAGCACAGATACGCAGTATTTT	.	TRBV2	TRBJ2-3	few